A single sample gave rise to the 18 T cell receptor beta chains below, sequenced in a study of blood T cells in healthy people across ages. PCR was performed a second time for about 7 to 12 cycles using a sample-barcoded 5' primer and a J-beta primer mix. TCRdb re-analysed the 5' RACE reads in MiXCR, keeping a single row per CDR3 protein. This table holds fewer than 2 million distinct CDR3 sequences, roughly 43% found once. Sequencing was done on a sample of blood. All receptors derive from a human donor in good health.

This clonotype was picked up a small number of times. The CDR3 is CASSGAFGGGSQPQHF. As DNA, the CDR3 is TGTGCCAGCAGCGGCGCGTTCGGGGGGGGCAGTCAGCCCCAGCATTTT. The chain employs TRBV4-2 and TRBJ1-5, with D tentatively TRBD1 (6 bases). CDR1 LGHNA and CDR2 YNFKEQ come from the germline V gene. V lost 5 bases to trimming and J lost 6 bases, with 20 bases between them. The CDR3 is 16 amino acids.

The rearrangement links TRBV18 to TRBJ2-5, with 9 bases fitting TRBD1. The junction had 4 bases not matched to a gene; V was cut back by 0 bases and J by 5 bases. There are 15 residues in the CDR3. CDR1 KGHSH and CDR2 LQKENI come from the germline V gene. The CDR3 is CASSPPPGQGETQYF. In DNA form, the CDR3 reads TGTGCCAGCTCACCACCACCTGGACAGGGGGAGACCCAGTACTTC.

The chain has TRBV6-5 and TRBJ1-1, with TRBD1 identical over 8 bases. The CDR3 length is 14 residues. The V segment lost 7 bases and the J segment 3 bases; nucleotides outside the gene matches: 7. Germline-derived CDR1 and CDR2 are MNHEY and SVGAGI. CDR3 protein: CASTIQGGDTEAFF. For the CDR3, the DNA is TGTGCCAGCACCATACAGGGGGGGGACACTGAAGCTTTCTTT.

This CDR3 is CASSGPVGGAFF. The DNA for the CDR3 is TGTGCCAGCAGCGGACCCGTCGGAGGAGCTTTCTTT. The chain links TRBV7-2 to TRBJ1-1; D gene uncertain. The CDR3 length is 12 residues. The V end was cut by 5 bases, the J end by 10 bases, with 14 bases between. Per the germline V gene, CDR1 is SGHTA and CDR2 is FQGNSA. Full variable domain (rest looked up from reference TRBV7-2 and TRBJ1-1): GAGVSQSPSNKVTEKGKDVELRCDPISGHTALYWYRQSLGQGLEFLIYFQGNSAPDKSGLPSDRFSAERTGGSVSTLTIQRTQQEDSAVYLCASSGPVGGAFFGQGTRLTVV.

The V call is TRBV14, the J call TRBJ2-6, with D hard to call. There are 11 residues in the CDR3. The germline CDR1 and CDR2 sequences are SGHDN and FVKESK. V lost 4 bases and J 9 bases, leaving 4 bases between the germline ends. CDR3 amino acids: CASSLCNVLTF. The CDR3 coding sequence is TGTGCCAGCAGCCTCTGCAACGTCCTGACTTTC.

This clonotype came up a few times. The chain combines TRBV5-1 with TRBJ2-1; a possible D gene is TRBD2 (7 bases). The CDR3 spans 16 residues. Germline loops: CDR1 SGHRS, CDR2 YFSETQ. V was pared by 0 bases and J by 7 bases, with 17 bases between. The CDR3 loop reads CASSLAPTAGANEQFF. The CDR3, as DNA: TGCGCCAGCAGCTTGGCCCCGACTGCGGGGGCTAATGAGCAGTTCTTC.

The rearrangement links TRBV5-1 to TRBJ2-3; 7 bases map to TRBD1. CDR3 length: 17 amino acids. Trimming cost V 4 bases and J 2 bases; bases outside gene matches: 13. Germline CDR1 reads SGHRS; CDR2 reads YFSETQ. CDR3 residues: CASSLPWDSKYTDTQYF. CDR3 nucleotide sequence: TGCGCCAGCAGCCTCCCATGGGACAGCAAATACACAGATACGCAGTATTTT.

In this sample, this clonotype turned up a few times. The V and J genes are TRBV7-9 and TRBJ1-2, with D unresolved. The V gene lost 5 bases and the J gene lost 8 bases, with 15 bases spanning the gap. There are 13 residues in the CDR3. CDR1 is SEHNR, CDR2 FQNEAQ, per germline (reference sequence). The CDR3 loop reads CASSDFEARGYTF. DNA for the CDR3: TGTGCCAGCAGCGACTTCGAGGCTCGGGGCTACACCTTC. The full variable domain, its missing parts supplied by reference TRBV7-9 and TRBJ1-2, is DTGVSQNPRHKITKRGQNVTFRCDPISEHNRLYWYRQTLGQGPEFLTYFQNEAQLEKSRLLSDRFSAERPKGSFSTLEIQRTEQGDSAMYLCASSDFEARGYTFGSGTRLTVV.

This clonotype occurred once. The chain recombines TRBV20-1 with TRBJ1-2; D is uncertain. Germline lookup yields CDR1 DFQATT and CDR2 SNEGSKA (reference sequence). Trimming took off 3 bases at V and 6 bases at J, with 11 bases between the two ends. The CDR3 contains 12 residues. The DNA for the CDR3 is TGCAGTGCTAGGGGTCCCAAGCATGGCTACACCTTC. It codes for CSARGPKHGYTF.

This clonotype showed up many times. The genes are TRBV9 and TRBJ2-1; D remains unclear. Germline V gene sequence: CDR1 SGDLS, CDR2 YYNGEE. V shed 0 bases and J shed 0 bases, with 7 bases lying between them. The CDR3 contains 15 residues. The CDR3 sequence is CASSVEPNSYNEQFF. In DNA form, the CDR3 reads TGTGCCAGCAGCGTAGAGCCCAACTCCTACAATGAGCAGTTCTTC.

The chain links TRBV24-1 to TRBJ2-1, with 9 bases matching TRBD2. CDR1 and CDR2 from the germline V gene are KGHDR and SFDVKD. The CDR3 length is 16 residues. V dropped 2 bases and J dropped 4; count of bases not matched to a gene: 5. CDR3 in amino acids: CATSDYSSGGYNEQFF. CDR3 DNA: TGTGCCACCAGTGATTATTCCAGCGGGGGGTACAATGAGCAGTTCTTC.

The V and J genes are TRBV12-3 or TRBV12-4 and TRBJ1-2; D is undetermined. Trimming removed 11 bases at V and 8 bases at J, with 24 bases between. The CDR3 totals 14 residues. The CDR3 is CAAQRSSERRGYTF. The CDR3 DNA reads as TGTGCCGCCCAGAGGAGTTCCGAGAGGAGGGGCTACACCTTC.

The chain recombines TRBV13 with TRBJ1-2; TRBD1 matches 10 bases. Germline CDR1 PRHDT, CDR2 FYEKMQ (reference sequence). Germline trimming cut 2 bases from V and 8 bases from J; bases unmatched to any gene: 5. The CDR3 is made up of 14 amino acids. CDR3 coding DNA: TGTGCCAGCAGCTTAACCGGGACAGGGGCCGGCTACACCTTC. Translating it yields CASSLTGTGAGYTF.

Here the CDR3 reads CASSRSGQDGYTF. DNA of the CDR3: TGTGCCAGCTCACGATCGGGCCAGGATGGCTACACCTTC. The chain has TRBV18 and TRBJ1-2; D is ambiguous. Per germline, CDR1 KGHSH and CDR2 LQKENI. The V and J ends lost 4 bases and 6 bases respectively, with 12 bases between them. This CDR3 region has 13 residues.

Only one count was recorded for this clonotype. The CDR3, as DNA: TGCGCCAGCAGCTCGGACGGGACAGGGGGGGCCCCCACCTACAATGAGCAGTTCTTC. Translated, it gives CASSSDGTGGAPTYNEQFF. The rearrangement uses TRBV5-1 and TRBJ2-1, with 11 bases aligning to TRBD1. This CDR3 is built from 19 residues. Trimming at V came to 3 bases and at J to 2 bases, leaving 13 bases not matched to a gene. Germline-derived CDR1 and CDR2 are SGHRS and YFSETQ.

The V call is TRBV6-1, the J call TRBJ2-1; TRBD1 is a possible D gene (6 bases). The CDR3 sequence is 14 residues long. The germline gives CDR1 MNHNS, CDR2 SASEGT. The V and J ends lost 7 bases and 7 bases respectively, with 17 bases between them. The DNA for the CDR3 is TGTGCCAGCAAAGACAGGTCCCTAAAGAATGAGCAGTTCTTC. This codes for CASKDRSLKNEQFF.

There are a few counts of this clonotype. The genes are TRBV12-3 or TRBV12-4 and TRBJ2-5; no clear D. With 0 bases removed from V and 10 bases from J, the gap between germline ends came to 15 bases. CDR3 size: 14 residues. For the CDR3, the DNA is TGTGCCAGCAGTTTAGCGCTCGGAGAATCAGTCCAGTACTTC. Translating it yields CASSLALGESVQYF.

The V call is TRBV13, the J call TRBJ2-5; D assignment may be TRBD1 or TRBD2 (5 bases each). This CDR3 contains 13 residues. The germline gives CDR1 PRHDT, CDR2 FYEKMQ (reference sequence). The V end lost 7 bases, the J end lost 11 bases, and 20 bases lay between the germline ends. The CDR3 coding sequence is TGTGCCAGCATGCGGTCTATGGTAGGGGAGCAGTACTTC. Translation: CASMRSMVGEQYF.